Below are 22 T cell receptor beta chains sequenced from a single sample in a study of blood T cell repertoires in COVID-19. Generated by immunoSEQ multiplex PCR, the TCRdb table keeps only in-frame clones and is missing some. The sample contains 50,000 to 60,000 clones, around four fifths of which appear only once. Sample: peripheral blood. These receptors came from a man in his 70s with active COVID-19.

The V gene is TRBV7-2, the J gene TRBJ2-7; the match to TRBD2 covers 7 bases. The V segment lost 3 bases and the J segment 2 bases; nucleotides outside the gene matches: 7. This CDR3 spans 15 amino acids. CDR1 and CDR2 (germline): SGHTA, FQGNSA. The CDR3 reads CASSFSSGVTYEQYF. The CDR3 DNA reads TGTGCCAGCAGCTTCTCCAGCGGGGTCACCTACGAGCAGTACTTC.

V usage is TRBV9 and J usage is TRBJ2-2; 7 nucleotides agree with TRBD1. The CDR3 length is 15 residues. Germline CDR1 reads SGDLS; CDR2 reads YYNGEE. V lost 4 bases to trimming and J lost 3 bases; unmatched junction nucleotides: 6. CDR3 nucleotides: TGTGCCAGCAGCTATTCGACAGGGCACACCGGGGAGCTGTTTTTT. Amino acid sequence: CASSYSTGHTGELFF. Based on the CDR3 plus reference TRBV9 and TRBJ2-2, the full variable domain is DSGVTQTPKHLITATGQRVTLRCSPRSGDLSVYWYQQSLDQGLQFLIQYYNGEERAKGNILERFSAQQFPDLHSELNLSSLELGDSALYFCASSYSTGHTGELFFGEGSRLTVL.

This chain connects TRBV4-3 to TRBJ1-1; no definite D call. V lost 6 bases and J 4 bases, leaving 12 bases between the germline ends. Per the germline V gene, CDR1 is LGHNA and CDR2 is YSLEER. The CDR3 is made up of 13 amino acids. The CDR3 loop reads CASRSNLFTEAFF. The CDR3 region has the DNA TGCGCCAGCAGAAGTAACCTATTCACTGAAGCTTTCTTT.

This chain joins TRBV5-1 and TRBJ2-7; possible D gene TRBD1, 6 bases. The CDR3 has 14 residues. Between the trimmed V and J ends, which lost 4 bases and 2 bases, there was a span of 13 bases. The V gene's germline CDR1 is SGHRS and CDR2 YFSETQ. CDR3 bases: TGCGCCAGCAGCACGGGTGGGGGCACCTACGAGCAGTACTTC. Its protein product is CASSTGGGTYEQYF.

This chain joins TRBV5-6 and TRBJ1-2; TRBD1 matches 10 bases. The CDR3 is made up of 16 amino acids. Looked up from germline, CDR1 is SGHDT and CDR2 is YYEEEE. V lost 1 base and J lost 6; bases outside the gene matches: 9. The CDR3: CASSLMGQGLGDGYTF. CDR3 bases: TGTGCCAGCAGCTTGATGGGACAGGGGCTGGGGGATGGCTACACCTTC.

This CDR3 is CASSLGGASGAGETQYF. The CDR3 coding sequence is TGTGCCAGCAGCTTAGGGGGGGCTAGCGGGGCAGGGGAGACCCAGTACTTC. The gene calls are TRBV11-2 and TRBJ2-5; 9 positions agree with TRBD2. J gave up 5 bases and V 1 base, and 11 bases lay outside the gene matches. Per germline, CDR1 SGHAT and CDR2 FQNNGV. This CDR3 region has 17 residues.

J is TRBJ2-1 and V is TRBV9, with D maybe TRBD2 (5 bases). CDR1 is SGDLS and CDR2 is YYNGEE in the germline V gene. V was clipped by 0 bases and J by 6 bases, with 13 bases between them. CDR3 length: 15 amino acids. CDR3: CASSVEADPGNEQFF. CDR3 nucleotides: TGTGCCAGCAGCGTAGAAGCGGACCCGGGCAATGAGCAGTTCTTC.

In DNA form, the CDR3 reads TGTGCCAGCAGCTTAGCCCTCCGGACTAGCGGGGTTCGGAATGAGCAGTTCTTC. It encodes CASSLALRTSGVRNEQFF. This sequence joins TRBV7-6 and TRBJ2-1, with TRBD2 identical over 12 bases. CDR1 SGHVS and CDR2 FNYEAQ come from the germline V gene. The CDR3 covers 18 residues. V lost 0 bases to trimming and J lost 7 bases; unmatched junction nucleotides: 10.

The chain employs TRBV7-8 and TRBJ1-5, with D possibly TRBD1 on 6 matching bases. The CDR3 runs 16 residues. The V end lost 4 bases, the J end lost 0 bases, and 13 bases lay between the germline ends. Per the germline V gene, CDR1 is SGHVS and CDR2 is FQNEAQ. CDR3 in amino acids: CASSSFGTLSNQPQHF. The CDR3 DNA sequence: TGTGCCAGCAGCTCATTCGGGACACTTAGCAATCAGCCCCAGCATTTT.

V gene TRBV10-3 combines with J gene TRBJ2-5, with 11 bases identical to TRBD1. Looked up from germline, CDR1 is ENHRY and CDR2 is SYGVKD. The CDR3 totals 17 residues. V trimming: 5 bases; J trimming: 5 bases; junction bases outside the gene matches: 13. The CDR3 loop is CAISKILDRGPWETQYF. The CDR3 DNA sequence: TGTGCCATCAGTAAGATACTGGACAGGGGGCCTTGGGAGACCCAGTACTTC.

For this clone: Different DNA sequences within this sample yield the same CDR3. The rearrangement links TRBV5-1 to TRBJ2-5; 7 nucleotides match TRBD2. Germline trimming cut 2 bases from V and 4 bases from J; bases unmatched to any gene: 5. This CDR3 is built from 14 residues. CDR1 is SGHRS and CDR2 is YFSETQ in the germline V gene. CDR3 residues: CASSLTGGRETQYF. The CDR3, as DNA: TGCGCCAGCAGCTTAACGGGGGGTCGAGAGACCCAGTACTTC. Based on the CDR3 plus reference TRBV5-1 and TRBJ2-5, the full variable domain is KAGVTQTPRYLIKTRGQQVTLSCSPISGHRSVSWYQQTPGQGLQFLFEYFSETQRNKGNFPGRFSGRQFSNSRSEMNVSTLELGDSALYLCASSLTGGRETQYFGPGTRLLVL.

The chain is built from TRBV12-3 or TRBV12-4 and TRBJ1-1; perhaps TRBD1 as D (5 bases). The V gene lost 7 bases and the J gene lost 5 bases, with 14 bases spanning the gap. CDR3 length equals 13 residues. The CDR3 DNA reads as TGTGCCAGCATCTCAATGGGGGGGACTGAAGCTTTCTTT. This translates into CASISMGGTEAFF.

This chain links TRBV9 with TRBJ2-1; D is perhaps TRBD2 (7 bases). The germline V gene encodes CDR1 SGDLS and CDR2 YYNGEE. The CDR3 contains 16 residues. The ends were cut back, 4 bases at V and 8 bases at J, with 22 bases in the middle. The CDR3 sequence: CASSSEEIGGAYEQFF. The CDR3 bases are TGTGCCAGCAGCTCCGAGGAGATTGGGGGGGCTTATGAGCAGTTCTTC.

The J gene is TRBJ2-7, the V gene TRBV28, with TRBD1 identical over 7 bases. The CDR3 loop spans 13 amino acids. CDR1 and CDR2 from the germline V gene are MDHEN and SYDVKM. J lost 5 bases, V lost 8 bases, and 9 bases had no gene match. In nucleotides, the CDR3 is TGTGCCAGCTCTAACTACAGGGGTGACGAGCAGTACTTC. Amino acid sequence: CASSNYRGDEQYF.

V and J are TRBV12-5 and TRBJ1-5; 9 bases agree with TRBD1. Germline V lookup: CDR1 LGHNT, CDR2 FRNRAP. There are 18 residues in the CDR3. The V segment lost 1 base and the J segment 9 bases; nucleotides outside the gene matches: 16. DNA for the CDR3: TGTGCTAGTGGTTTGGGGATACTCGGGACAGGGCCTTCAGGGCCCCAGCATTTT. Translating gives CASGLGILGTGPSGPQHF.

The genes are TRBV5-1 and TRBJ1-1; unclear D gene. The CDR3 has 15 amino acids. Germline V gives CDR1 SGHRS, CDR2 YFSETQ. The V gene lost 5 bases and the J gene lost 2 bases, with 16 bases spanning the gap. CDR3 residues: CASSSLRTANTEAFF. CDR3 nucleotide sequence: TGCGCCAGCAGTTCGCTTCGCACAGCAAACACTGAAGCTTTCTTT.

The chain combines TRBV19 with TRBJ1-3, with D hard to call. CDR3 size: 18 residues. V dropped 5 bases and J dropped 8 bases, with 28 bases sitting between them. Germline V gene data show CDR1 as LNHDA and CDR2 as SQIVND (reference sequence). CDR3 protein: CASSPLPGPGSRLDTIYF. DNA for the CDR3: TGTGCCAGTAGTCCACTCCCTGGCCCCGGGTCCCGGCTGGACACCATATATTTT.

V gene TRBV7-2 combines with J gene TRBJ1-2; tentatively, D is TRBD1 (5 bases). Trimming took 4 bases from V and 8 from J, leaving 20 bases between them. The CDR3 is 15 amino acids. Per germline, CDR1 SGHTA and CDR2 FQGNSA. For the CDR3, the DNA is TGTGCCAGCAGCTCGCCGGGACTCTGGGGCTCCGGCTACACCTTC. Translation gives CASSSPGLWGSGYTF.

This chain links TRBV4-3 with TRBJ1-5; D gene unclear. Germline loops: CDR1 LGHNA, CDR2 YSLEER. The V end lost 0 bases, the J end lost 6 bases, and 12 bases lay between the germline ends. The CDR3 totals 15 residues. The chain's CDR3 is CASSQDVAGPQPQHF. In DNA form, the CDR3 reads TGCGCCAGCAGCCAAGATGTCGCAGGTCCTCAGCCCCAGCATTTT.

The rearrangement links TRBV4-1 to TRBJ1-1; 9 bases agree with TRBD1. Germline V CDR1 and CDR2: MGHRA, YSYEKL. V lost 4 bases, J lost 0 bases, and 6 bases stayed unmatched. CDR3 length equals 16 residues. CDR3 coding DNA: TGCGCCAGCAGCCGCCGACAGGGGGACATGAACACTGAAGCTTTCTTT. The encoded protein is CASSRRQGDMNTEAFF.

The chain's CDR3 is CASSFQGARGYTF. The CDR3 region has the DNA TGTGCCAGCAGTTTCCAGGGGGCTCGGGGCTACACCTTC. The chain joins TRBV28 to TRBJ1-2, with 8 bases fitting TRBD1. The germline gives CDR1 MDHEN, CDR2 SYDVKM. CDR3 length: 13 amino acids. The V gene end was trimmed by 3 bases and the J gene end by 8 bases; junction bases not matched to a gene: 5.

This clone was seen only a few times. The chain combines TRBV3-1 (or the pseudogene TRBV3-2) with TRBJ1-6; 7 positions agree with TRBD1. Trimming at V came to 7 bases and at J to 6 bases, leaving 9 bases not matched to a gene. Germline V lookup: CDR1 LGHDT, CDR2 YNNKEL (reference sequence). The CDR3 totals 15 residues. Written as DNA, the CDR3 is TGTGCCAGCACCCTATTAGGGGGCCTTAATTCACCCCTCCACTTT. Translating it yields CASTLLGGLNSPLHF.